The source of this T cell receptor (beta chain) is a study of blood T cells in healthy people across ages. Overall study results and limits: Both naive CD4+ cell counts and diversity were greater in long-lived donors than in aged donors.

Germline V gives CDR1 MDHEN, CDR2 SYDVKM. V was clipped by 5 bases and J by 5 bases; unmatched bases: 9. The CDR3 runs 16 residues. A second PCR, run for 7 to 11 cycles, used a sample-barcoded 5' primer plus a J-beta primer mix. TCRdb reprocessed the 5' RACE reads with MiXCR, giving one entry per CDR3 protein. The data contain about 2 million distinct CDR3 sequences, roughly 50% of them singletons. Concerning this clonotype itself: As yet, its antigen is unknown.

The sequenced sample was blood. This chain uses TRBV28 with TRBJ2-5, with 12 bases that match TRBD2. The TCR was taken from a middle-aged woman in good health. The CDR3 DNA is TGTGCCAGCAGTCTCCTAGCGGGGGGGCCGGAGGAGACCCAGTACTTC. This codes for CASSLLAGGPEETQYF.